This T cell receptor (beta chain) derives from a study of T cells in Graves' hyperthyroidism and ophthalmopathy. It was RNA transcripts that yielded the amplified TCR beta CDR3 regions. Researchers ran a first-round RT-PCR on the TCR CDR3 using the HTBI primer set. TCRdb passed the multiplex PCR reads through MiXCR, listing each CDR3 protein once. The sample carries 370,000 or so distinct CDR3 sequences, 15% to 19% recorded once. General study findings and limits: In blood, most of the thyroid clonotypes expanded above 0.001 were also present.

For this clonotype: As yet, its antigen is unknown.

The V gene end was trimmed by 4 bases and the J gene end by 7 bases; junction bases not matched to a gene: 4. There are 13 residues in the CDR3. Germline assignment: CDR1 MNHNS and CDR2 SASEGT. The TCR sequence derives from a woman between 18 and 29 years old with Graves' hyperthyroidism that later progressed to Graves' ophthalmopathy. Sequences were obtained from blood. The chain has TRBV6-1 and TRBJ2-4; the match to TRBD1 covers 7 bases. CDR3 bases: TGTGCCAGCAGTGGACAGGGCTCTAACATTCAGTACTTC. Translating gives CASSGQGSNIQYF.